The 8 T cell receptor beta chains in this list originate from one sample, sequenced in a study of blood T cell repertoires in COVID-19. Repertoires were generated with immunoSEQ multiplex PCR, while TCRdb's copy carries only in-frame clones and drops some. The data hold over 200,000 clones, with 70% to 90% observed a single time. The sample consisted of PBMCs or T cells enriched from blood (not recorded which). All receptors come from a man aged 18 to 29 who had recovered from COVID-19.

The J gene is TRBJ1-2, the V gene TRBV6-5; the D gene is possibly TRBD1 (5 bases). V was clipped by 3 bases and J by 7 bases, with 12 bases between them. Germline CDR1 reads MNHEY; CDR2 reads SVGAGI. This CDR3 has 13 residues. The chain's CDR3 is CASSYEGRSGYTF. CDR3 nucleotide sequence: TGTGCCAGCAGTTATGAGGGGAGGTCTGGCTACACCTTC.

The chain joins TRBV6-4 to TRBJ2-3; 9 positions agree with TRBD1. The CDR3 has 15 amino acids. V shed 3 bases, J shed 7 bases, and the junction held 8 bases outside the gene matches. Germline V gives CDR1 MRHNA, CDR2 SNTAGT. Here the CDR3 reads CASSEATGGLNTQYF. The CDR3 coding sequence is TGTGCCAGCAGTGAAGCCACAGGGGGCTTAAATACGCAGTATTTT.

This clone was seen a handful of times. The chain uses TRBV7-2 and TRBJ1-3; possibly TRBD1 for D (6 bases). There are 16 residues in the CDR3. Germline CDR1 SGHTA, CDR2 FQGNSA. The ends were cut back, 1 base at V and 2 bases at J, with 12 bases in the middle. CDR3: CASSLGGTGTGNTIYF. Written as DNA, the CDR3 is TGTGCCAGCAGCTTAGGGGGTACAGGGACTGGAAACACCATATATTTT.

This rearrangement joins TRBV10-3 to TRBJ2-5; 8 positions agree with TRBD2. J lost 4 bases, V lost 4 bases, and 2 bases had no gene match. Germline CDR1 reads ENHRY; CDR2 reads SYGVKD. The CDR3 sequence is 13 residues long. CDR3 sequence reads: CAISVTSGETQYF. CDR3 sequence (DNA): TGTGCCATCAGTGTAACTAGCGGAGAGACCCAGTACTTC.

The genes are TRBV18 and TRBJ1-1, with TRBD1 as a possible D gene (5 bases). The V end was cut by 6 bases, the J end by 1 base, with 12 bases between. Germline assignment: CDR1 KGHSH and CDR2 LQKENI. This CDR3 comprises 14 residues. The CDR3 protein is CASSQSGGNTEAFF. The DNA for the CDR3 is TGTGCCAGCTCTCAGAGCGGGGGGAACACTGAAGCTTTCTTT. Based on the CDR3 plus reference TRBV18 and TRBJ1-1, the full variable domain is NAGVMQNPRHLVRRRGQEARLRCSPMKGHSHVYWYRQLPEEGLKFMVYLQKENIIDESGMPKERFSAEFPKEGPSILRIQQVVRGDSAAYFCASSQSGGNTEAFFGQGTRLTVV.

The table lists this clone with a few counts. This chain links TRBV16 with TRBJ2-7; D perhaps matches TRBD1 (5 bases). Looked up from germline, CDR1 is KGHSY and CDR2 is FQNENV. The CDR3 is 13 residues long. Between the trimmed V and J ends, which lost 6 bases and 4 bases, there was a span of 13 bases. Here the CDR3 reads CASSRQGSYEQYF. CDR3 sequence (DNA): TGTGCCAGCAGTCGTCAGGGTAGTTACGAGCAGTACTTC.

This clone was observed once. V is TRBV18 and J is TRBJ2-2; perhaps TRBD2 as D (5 bases). CDR1 and CDR2 (germline): KGHSH, LQKENI. The CDR3 is made up of 13 amino acids. Between the trimmed V and J ends, which lost 3 bases and 4 bases, there was a span of 6 bases. The chain's CDR3 is CASSPEVTGELFF. Here the CDR3 DNA reads TGTGCCAGCTCACCGGAGGTCACCGGGGAGCTGTTTTTT.

This chain uses TRBV4-1 with TRBJ2-3; possible D gene TRBD2, 6 bases. The CDR3 contains 14 residues. V was shortened by 1 base and J by 4 bases, with 9 bases between the two germline ends. CDR1 and CDR2 from the germline V gene are MGHRA and YSYEKL. This chain's CDR3 is CASSQAPGADTQYF. Here the CDR3 DNA reads TGCGCCAGCAGCCAAGCCCCGGGGGCAGATACGCAGTATTTT.